The source of this TCR beta chain is a study of T cells after posttransplantation cyclophosphamide. J lost 8 bases, V lost 3 bases, and 11 bases had no gene match. This CDR3 contains 17 residues. CDR1 is KGHSH and CDR2 is LQKENI in the germline V gene. Repertoires were generated with immunoSEQ multiplex PCR, while TCRdb's copy carries only in-frame clones and drops some. The sample holds around 7,400 clones, and no clone turns up only once. This clone was detected a few times. The antigen remains unidentified. Busulfan-fludarabine conditioning, marrow transplant, and cyclophosphamide on days +3 and +4 were administered. Study results and limitations: Recipient CMV seropositivity and CMV reactivation strongly tracked TRB clonality. Skin or GI-infiltrating T cells shared few TRB sequences with blood.

This sample comprised PBMCs, obtained after allogeneic stem cell transplant with posttransplant cyclophosphamide. The clonotype comes from a male patient between 45 and 59 years old who received an allogeneic stem cell transplant from an unrelated donor, was CMV-positive, and had acute GVHD only. Some T cells may be graft donor cells. The V and J genes are TRBV18 and TRBJ2-1, with TRBD2 identical over 12 bases. The DNA for the CDR3 is TGTGCCAGCTCACCGGGAAGGACTAGCGGGATCTTGGATGAGCAGTTCTTC. Translation: CASSPGRTSGILDEQFF.